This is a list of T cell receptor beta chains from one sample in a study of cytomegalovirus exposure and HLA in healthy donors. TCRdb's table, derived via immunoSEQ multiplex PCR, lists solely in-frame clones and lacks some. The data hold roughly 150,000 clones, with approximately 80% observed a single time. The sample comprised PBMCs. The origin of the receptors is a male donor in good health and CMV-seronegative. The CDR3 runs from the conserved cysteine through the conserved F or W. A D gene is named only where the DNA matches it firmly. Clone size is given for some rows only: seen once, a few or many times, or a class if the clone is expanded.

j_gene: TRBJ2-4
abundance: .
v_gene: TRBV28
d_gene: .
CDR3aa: CASGIQGSVNSQYF
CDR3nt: TGTGCCAGCGGTATACAGGGTTCGGTAAACAGTCAGTACTTC

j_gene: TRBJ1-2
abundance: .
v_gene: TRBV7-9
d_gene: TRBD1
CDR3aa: CASSLDPGGGAGYTF
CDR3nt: TGTGCCAGCAGCTTAGACCCAGGGGGTGGGGCTGGCTACACCTTC

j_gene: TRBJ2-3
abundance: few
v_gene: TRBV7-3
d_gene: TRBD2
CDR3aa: CASSPLLAGTDTQYF
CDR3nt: TGTGCCAGCAGTCCATTGCTAGCGGGCACAGATACGCAGTATTTT

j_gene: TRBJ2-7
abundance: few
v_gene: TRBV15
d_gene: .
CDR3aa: CATSRDVEGAGEQYF
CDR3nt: TGTGCCACCAGCAGAGATGTGGAGGGGGCGGGCGAGCAGTACTTC

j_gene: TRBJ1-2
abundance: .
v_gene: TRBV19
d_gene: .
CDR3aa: CASSMRAGDYSGYTF
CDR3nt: TGTGCCAGTAGTATGAGGGCAGGGGATTATTCTGGCTACACCTTC

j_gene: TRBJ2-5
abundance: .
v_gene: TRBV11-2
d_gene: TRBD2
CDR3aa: CASSFAGLAGQETQYF
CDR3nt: TGTGCCAGCAGCTTCGCCGGACTAGCGGGGCAAGAGACCCAGTACTTC

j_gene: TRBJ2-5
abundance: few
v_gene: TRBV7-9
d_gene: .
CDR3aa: CASSPPRDSGETQYF
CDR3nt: TGTGCCAGCAGCCCACCGCGGGATAGTGGGGAGACCCAGTACTTC

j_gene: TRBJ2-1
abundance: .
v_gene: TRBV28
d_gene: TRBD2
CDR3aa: CASRAGGTYNEQFF
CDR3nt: TGTGCCAGCAGAGCGGGAGGCACCTACAATGAGCAGTTCTTC

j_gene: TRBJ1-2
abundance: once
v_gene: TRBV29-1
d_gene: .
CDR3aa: CSVVQGSFENYGYTF
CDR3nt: TGCAGCGTTGTCCAGGGGAGCTTTGAAAACTATGGCTACACCTTC

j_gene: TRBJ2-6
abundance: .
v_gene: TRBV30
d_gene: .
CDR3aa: CAWNAGANGLTF
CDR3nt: TGTGCCTGGAACGCGGGGGCCAACGGCCTGACTTTC